These T cell receptor beta chains were read from a single sample in a study of cytomegalovirus exposure and HLA in healthy donors. Method: immunoSEQ multiplex PCR; TCRdb's copy keeps in-frame clones and lacks some. The sample shows about 160,000 clones, approximately 76% of them seen only once. The source material was PBMCs. Source of these receptors: a man aged 55 to 70 in good health and CMV-seronegative. Both conserved end residues are part of each CDR3. Fields, in order: D gene, J gene, clone size, V gene, CDR3 protein, CDR3 DNA. The D gene is left open where the match is weak. Clone size appears in some rows only: once, few, many, or a class for an expanded clone.

. TRBJ2-3 . TRBV29-1 CSVASASTDTQYF TGCAGCGTTGCTAGTGCTAGCACAGATACGCAGTATTTT
TRBD2 TRBJ2-1 . TRBV4-3 CASRQRLAGSYNEQFF TGCGCCAGCAGACAAAGACTAGCGGGAAGCTACAATGAGCAGTTCTTC
. TRBJ2-5 . TRBV4-3 CASSQDPERGTQYF TGCGCCAGCAGCCAAGATCCCGAACGGGGGACCCAGTACTTC
TRBD2 TRBJ2-1 . TRBV10-1 CASSESSSGRNEQFF TGCGCCAGCAGTGAGTCGTCTAGCGGGAGAAATGAGCAGTTCTTC
TRBD1 TRBJ1-2 few TRBV11-1 CASSFDRGSPYGYTF TGTGCCAGCAGCTTTGACAGGGGATCCCCCTATGGCTACACCTTC
TRBD1 TRBJ2-2 . TRBV27 CASSLAGTEAGELFF TGTGCCAGCAGTTTAGCCGGGACAGAGGCCGGGGAGCTGTTTTTT
TRBD1 TRBJ1-2 . TRBV15 CATGETGPYDYTF TGTGCCACCGGAGAGACAGGGCCGTACGACTACACCTTC
TRBD1 TRBJ1-2 . TRBV28 CASSPGGTGGPNYGYTF TGTGCCAGCAGCCCTGGTGGGACAGGGGGTCCAAACTATGGCTACACCTTC
TRBD2 TRBJ2-3 . TRBV7-3 CASSLLAGARDTQYF TGTGCCAGCAGCTTATTAGCGGGGGCCCGGGATACGCAGTATTTT
TRBD1 TRBJ2-7 . TRBV4-1 CASSQVGQGTSYEQYF TGCGCCAGCAGCCAAGTGGGACAGGGGACCTCCTACGAGCAGTACTTC
TRBD1 TRBJ2-7 once TRBV7-9 CASSLVAGQGYEQYF TGTGCCAGCAGCTTAGTTGCGGGACAGGGCTACGAGCAGTACTTC
. TRBJ2-6 . TRBV4-3 CASPQVPGANVLTF TGCGCCAGCCCACAGGTTCCTGGGGCCAACGTCCTGACTTTC
TRBD1 TRBJ2-6 . TRBV7-8 CASSNPSGTGFSGANVLTF TGTGCCAGCAGCAATCCTTCCGGGACAGGGTTCTCTGGGGCCAACGTCCTGACTTTC
TRBD1 TRBJ2-5 once TRBV5-1 CASSLDGTGQETQYF TGCGCCAGCAGCTTGGACGGGACAGGGCAAGAGACCCAGTACTTC
TRBD1 TRBJ2-2 . TRBV9 CASSVGQGARRELFF TGTGCCAGCAGCGTTGGGCAGGGGGCGCGTCGGGAGCTGTTTTTT
. TRBJ2-7 . TRBV28 CASRSILRRGYEQYF TGTGCCAGCAGATCTATCTTGCGGAGGGGTTACGAGCAGTACTTC
TRBD2 TRBJ2-3 . TRBV7-3 CASSSNARTSVRDTQYF TGTGCCAGCAGCTCAAACGCCCGGACTAGCGTCCGAGATACGCAGTATTTT
TRBD1 TRBJ1-2 . TRBV4-1 CASSPSQGALYGYTF TGCGCCAGCAGCCCTTCACAGGGGGCCCTCTATGGCTACACCTTC
. TRBJ2-5 once TRBV7-6 CASSPAGLAETETQYF TGTGCCAGCAGCCCCGCGGGGCTGGCTGAGACGGAGACCCAGTACTTC
TRBD1 TRBJ1-3 . TRBV7-2 CASSLAPGGTGNTIYF TGTGCCAGCAGCTTAGCCCCAGGGGGTACCGGAAACACCATATATTTT
. TRBJ1-2 . TRBV21-1 CASSKAEGGEYGYTF TGTGCCAGCAGCAAAGCTGAAGGGGGGGAGTATGGCTACACCTTC
. TRBJ1-2 . TRBV11-1 CASSPTRSYGYTF TGTGCCAGCAGCCCAACGAGGAGCTATGGCTACACCTTC